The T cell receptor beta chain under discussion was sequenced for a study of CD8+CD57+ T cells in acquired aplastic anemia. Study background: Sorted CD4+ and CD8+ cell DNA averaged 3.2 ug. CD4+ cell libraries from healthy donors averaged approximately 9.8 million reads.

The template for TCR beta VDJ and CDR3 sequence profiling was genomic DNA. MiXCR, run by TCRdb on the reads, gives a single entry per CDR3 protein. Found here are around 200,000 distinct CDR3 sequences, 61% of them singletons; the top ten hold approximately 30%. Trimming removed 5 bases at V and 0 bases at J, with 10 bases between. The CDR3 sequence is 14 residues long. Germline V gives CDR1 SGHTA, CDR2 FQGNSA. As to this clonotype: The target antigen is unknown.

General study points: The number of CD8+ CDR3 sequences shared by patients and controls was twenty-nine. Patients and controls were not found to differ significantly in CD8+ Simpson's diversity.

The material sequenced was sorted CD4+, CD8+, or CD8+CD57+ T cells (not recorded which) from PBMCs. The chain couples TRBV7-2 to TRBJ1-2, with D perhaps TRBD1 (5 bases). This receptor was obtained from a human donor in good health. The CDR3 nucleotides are TGTGCCAGCAGCCCAGAGACAGCTAACTATGGCTACACCTTC. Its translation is CASSPETANYGYTF.